Listed here are 11 T cell receptor beta chains from one sample, sequenced in a study of T-cell memory formation after mild COVID-19. MiXCR, run by TCRdb on the 5' RACE reads, gives a single entry per CDR3 protein. The sample has about 180,000 distinct CDR3 sequences; roughly 17% are singletons. The sample was PBMCs or a T cell subset sorted from them (not recorded which). The receptors originated from an adult woman who had mild COVID-19 (a few samples of this study predate the infection). Cell type and time point are not known.

The chain employs TRBV11-3 and TRBJ2-1; D not certain. The germline V gene encodes CDR1 SGHNT and CDR2 YENEEA. The CDR3 totals 18 residues. Deletions cut 1 base from V and 3 bases from J, with 19 bases between. CDR3: CASSLGSGRRSGYNEQFF. Here the CDR3 DNA reads TGTGCCAGCAGCTTAGGCTCCGGACGGCGATCTGGCTACAATGAGCAGTTCTTC.

This sequence joins TRBV7-2 and TRBJ2-7; the D is unclear. There are 13 residues in the CDR3. The germline CDR1 and CDR2 sequences are SGHTA and FQGNSA. The germline V and J ends were trimmed by 1 base and 4 bases, with 8 bases remaining between them. CDR3 sequence: CASSLVLGYEQYF. The CDR3 DNA sequence: TGTGCCAGCAGCTTAGTTCTTGGGTACGAGCAGTACTTC.

This clonotype has only a few counts. This sequence joins TRBV9 and TRBJ2-3, with D perhaps matching TRBD1 or TRBD2 (6 bases each). The germline V gene has CDR1 SGDLS and CDR2 YYNGEE. V lost 3 bases and J lost 2, with 16 bases in between. The CDR3 covers 16 residues. The CDR3 coding sequence is TGTGCCAGCAGCGCCCCGTCGGGGGCAGCCACAGATACGCAGTATTTT. Translating gives CASSAPSGAATDTQYF.

This chain joins TRBV18 and TRBJ2-5, with D hard to call. V was shortened by 1 base and J by 4 bases, with 4 bases between the two germline ends. The CDR3 runs 12 residues. CDR1 is KGHSH, CDR2 LQKENI, per germline. The CDR3 loop reads CASSPLPETQYF. The CDR3 coding sequence is TGTGCCAGCTCACCACTTCCAGAGACCCAGTACTTC.

This clonotype has ten or more counts. CDR3 nucleotide sequence: TGCGCCAGCAGCCAAGGGGGGATCAGGGGGGCTTCGGTGACCCAGTACTTC. Translation: CASSQGGIRGASVTQYF. The chain carries TRBV4-1 and TRBJ2-5, with D possibly matching TRBD1 (7 bases). V was clipped by 1 base and J by 7 bases, with 22 bases between them. CDR1 MGHRA and CDR2 YSYEKL come from the germline V gene. The CDR3 consists of 17 residues.

This clonotype has more than one count but fewer than ten. This rearrangement joins TRBV20-1 to TRBJ2-2; the match to TRBD2 covers 10 bases. Unmatched junction bases numbered 11, after V lost 6 bases and J lost 1 base. The CDR3 is 17 amino acids. The germline V gene has CDR1 DFQATT and CDR2 SNEGSKA (reference sequence). The CDR3 sequence: CSAPELAGRLNTGELFF. Here the CDR3 DNA reads TGCAGTGCCCCCGAACTAGCGGGGCGATTGAACACCGGGGAGCTGTTTTTT.

The chain combines TRBV7-9 with TRBJ2-2, with D maybe TRBD1 (5 bases). Trimming stripped 5 bases from V and 2 bases from J, with 12 bases between. Germline V lookup: CDR1 SEHNR, CDR2 FQNEAQ (reference sequence). CDR3 size: 15 residues. For the CDR3, the DNA is TGTGCCAGCAGCATCGGCAGGGTAAACACCGGGGAGCTGTTTTTT. It yields the protein CASSIGRVNTGELFF.

At least ten counts were recorded for this clonotype. The J gene is TRBJ2-5, the V gene TRBV5-1; D uncertain. The germline V and J ends were trimmed by 1 base and 2 bases, with 9 bases remaining between them. Germline assignment: CDR1 SGHRS and CDR2 YFSETQ. The CDR3 length is 14 residues. The CDR3, as DNA: TGCGCCAGCAGCTTGAGATCGTTACAAGAGACCCAGTACTTC. Amino acid sequence: CASSLRSLQETQYF.

The rearrangement links TRBV6-2 or TRBV6-3 to TRBJ2-3, with 7 nucleotides matching TRBD2. Germline loops: CDR1 MNHEY, CDR2 SVGEGT. V trimming: 9 bases; J trimming: 6 bases; junction bases outside the gene matches: 18. This CDR3 is built from 16 residues. CDR3 loop: CASPPGRGGPTDTQYF. In nucleotides, the CDR3 is TGTGCCAGTCCCCCCGGTCGCGGGGGACCGACGGATACGCAGTATTTT.

This clonotype was counted only a few times. The CDR3 sequence: CASRPPVAGDRNEQFF. CDR3 coding DNA: TGTGCCAGCCGACCCCCGGTCGCCGGGGATCGGAATGAGCAGTTCTTC. The rearrangement uses TRBV7-9 and TRBJ2-1, with D tentatively TRBD2 (5 bases). CDR1 and CDR2 (germline): SEHNR, FQNEAQ (reference sequence). The CDR3 has 16 amino acids. V lost 8 bases and J lost 7, with 24 bases in between.

This clonotype was seen a few times. The V gene is TRBV4-1, the J gene TRBJ1-6, with D perhaps matching TRBD1 (6 bases). This CDR3 region has 16 residues. The V and J ends lost 3 bases and 9 bases respectively, with 18 bases between them. Germline CDR1 and CDR2: MGHRA and YSYEKL. The CDR3 DNA sequence: TGCGCCAGCAGCCATCCCCTACAGGGTCGGGGTTCACCCCTCCACTTT. Its protein product is CASSHPLQGRGSPLHF.